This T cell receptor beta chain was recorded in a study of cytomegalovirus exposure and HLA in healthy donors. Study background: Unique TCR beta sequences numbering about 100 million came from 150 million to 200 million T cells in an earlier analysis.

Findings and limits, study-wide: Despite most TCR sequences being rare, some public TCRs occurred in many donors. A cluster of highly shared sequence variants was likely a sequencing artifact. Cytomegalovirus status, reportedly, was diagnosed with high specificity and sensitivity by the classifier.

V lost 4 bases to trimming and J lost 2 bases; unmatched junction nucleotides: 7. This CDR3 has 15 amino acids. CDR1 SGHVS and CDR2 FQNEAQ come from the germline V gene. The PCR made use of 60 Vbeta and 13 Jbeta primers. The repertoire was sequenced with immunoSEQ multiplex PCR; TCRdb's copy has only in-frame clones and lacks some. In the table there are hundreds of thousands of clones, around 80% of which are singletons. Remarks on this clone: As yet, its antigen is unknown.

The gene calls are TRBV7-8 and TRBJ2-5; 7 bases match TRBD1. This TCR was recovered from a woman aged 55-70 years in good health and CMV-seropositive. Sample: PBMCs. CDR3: CASSSNRGGQETQYF. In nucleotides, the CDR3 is TGTGCCAGCAGCTCCAACAGGGGTGGGCAAGAGACCCAGTACTTC.